The clone carrying this TCR beta chain was counted a single time. This table comes from immunoSEQ multiplex PCR, and its TCRdb copy is limited to in-frame clones, with some not included. The sample has hundreds of thousands of clones, roughly 78% seen once; the top ten hold under 2%. The sample is drawn from a study of shared clonotypes between healthy human individuals. The CDR3 has 11 amino acids. In germline, CDR1 is LGHNA, CDR2 YNFKEQ. V gave up 5 bases and J gave up 8 bases, with 9 bases separating them. The TCR was taken from a woman aged 25 to 45 in good health. J is TRBJ1-2 and V is TRBV4-2; D remains ambiguous. The source material was memory CD4+ T cells sorted from blood. The sample's subset: CD45RA-negative fraction. The DNA for the CDR3 is TGTGCCAGCAGCACGCGTGAGGGCTACACCTTC. Protein: CASSTREGYTF.